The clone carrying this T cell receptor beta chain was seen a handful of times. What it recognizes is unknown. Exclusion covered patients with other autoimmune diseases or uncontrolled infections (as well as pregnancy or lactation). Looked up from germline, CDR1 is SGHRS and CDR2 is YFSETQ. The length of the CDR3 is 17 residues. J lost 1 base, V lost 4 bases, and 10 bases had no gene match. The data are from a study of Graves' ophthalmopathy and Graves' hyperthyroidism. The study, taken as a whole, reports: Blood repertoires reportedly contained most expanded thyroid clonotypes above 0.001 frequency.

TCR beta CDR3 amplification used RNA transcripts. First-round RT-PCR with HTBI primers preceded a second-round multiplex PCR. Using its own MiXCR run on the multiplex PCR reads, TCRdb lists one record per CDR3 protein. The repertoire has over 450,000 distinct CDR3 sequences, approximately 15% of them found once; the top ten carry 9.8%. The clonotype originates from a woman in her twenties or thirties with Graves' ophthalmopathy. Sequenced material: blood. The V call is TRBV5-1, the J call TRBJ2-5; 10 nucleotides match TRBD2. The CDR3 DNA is TGCGCCAGCAGCACTCTTATAGCGGGGGGCTTCCAAGAGACCCAGTACTTC. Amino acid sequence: CASSTLIAGGFQETQYF.